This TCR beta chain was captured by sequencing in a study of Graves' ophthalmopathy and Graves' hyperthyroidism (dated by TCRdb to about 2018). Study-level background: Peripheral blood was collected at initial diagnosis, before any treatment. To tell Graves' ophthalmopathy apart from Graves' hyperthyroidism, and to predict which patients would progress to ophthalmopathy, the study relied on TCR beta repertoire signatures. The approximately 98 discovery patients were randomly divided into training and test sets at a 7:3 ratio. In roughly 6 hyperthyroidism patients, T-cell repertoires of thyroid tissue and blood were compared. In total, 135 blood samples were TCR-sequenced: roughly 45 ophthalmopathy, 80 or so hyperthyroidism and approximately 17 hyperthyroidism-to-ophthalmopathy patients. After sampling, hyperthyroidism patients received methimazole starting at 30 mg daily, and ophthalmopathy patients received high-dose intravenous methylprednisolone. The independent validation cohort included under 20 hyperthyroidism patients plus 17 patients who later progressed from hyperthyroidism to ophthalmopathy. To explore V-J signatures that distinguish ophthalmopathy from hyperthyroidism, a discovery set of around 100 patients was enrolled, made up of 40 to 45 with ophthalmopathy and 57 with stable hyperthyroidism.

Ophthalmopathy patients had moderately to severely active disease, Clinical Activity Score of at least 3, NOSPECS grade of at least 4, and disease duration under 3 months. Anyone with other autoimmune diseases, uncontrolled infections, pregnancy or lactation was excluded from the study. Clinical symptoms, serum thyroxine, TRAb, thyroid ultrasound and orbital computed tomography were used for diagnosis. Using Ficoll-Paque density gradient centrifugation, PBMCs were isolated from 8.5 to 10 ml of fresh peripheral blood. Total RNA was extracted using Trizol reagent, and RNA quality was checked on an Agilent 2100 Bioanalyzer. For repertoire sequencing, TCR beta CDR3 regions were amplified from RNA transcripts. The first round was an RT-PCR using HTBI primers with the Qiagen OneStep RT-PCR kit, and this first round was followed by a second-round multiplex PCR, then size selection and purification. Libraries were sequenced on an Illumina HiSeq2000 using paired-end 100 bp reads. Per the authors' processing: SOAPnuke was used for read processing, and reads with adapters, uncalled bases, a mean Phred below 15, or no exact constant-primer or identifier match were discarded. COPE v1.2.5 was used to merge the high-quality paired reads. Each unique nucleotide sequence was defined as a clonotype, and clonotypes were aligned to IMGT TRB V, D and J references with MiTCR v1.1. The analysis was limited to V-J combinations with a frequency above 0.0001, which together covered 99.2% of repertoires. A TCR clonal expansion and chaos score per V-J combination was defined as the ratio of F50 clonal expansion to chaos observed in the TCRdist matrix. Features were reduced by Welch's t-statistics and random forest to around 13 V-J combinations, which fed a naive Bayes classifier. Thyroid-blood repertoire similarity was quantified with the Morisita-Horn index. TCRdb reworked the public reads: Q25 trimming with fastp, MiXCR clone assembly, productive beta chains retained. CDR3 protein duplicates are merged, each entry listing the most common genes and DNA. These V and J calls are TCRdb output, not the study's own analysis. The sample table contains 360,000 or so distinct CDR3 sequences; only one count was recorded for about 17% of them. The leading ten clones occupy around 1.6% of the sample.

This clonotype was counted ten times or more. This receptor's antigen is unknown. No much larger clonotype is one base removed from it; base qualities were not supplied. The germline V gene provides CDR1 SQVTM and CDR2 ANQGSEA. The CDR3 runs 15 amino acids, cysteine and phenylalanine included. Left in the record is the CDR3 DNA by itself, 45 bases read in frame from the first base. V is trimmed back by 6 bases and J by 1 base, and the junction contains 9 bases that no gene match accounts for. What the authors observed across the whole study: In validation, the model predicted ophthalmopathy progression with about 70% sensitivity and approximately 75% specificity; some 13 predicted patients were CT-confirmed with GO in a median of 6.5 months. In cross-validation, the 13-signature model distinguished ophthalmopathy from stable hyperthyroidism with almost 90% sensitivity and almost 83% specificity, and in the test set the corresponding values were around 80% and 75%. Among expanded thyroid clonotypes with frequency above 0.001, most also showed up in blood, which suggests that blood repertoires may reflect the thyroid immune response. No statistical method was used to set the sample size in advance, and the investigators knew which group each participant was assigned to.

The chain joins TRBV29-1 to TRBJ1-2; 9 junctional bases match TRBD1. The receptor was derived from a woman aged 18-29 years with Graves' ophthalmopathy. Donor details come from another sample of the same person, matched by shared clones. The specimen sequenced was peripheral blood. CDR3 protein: CSVVDRGSDNYGYTF. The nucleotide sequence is TGCAGCGTGGTAGACAGGGGGAGCGATAACTATGGCTACACCTTC. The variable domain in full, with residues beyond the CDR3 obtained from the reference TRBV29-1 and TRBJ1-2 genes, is SAVISQKPSRDICQRGTSLTIQCQVDSQVTMMFWYRQQPGQSLTLIATANQGSEATYESGFVIDKFPISRPNLTFSTLTVSNMSPEDSSIYLCSVVDRGSDNYGYTFGSGTRLTVV.